The 16 T cell receptor beta chains below were found in one sample sequenced in a study of identical twins. TCRdb redid the calling of the 5' RACE reads with MiXCR, one entry per CDR3 protein. The table has 300,000 to 400,000 distinct CDR3 sequences, approximately 13% seen once. This sample was shared with a second study, whose subject was yellow fever vaccine responses in identical twins.

The sample was CD8+ T cells sorted from blood. The receptors originated from a young woman in good health.

The chain links TRBV5-1 to TRBJ1-5; D uncertain. Trimming stripped 4 bases from V and 2 bases from J, with 16 bases between. The germline V gene has CDR1 SGHRS and CDR2 YFSETQ. The length of the CDR3 is 16 residues. CDR3 region: CASSPGGEEGNQPQHF. The CDR3, as DNA: TGCGCCAGCAGCCCTGGTGGGGAAGAGGGCAATCAGCCCCAGCATTTT.

This clonotype was detected ten times or more. The rearrangement links TRBV14 to TRBJ2-7, with D hard to call. Trimming cost V 1 base and J 4 bases, with 8 bases left between them. This CDR3 contains 13 residues. Germline CDR1 reads SGHDN; CDR2 reads FVKESK. CDR3 amino acids: CASSQAGVYEQYF. In DNA, the CDR3 is TGTGCCAGCAGCCAAGCGGGCGTATACGAGCAGTACTTC.

This clonotype was picked up many times. The genes are TRBV6-1 and TRBJ1-5, with D perhaps matching TRBD1 (6 bases). The CDR3 is 14 residues long. Trimming cost V 9 bases and J 4 bases, with 16 bases left between them. Per the germline V gene, CDR1 is MNHNS and CDR2 is SASEGT. This chain's CDR3 is CASTDSAGNQPQHF. The CDR3 DNA is TGTGCCAGTACGGACAGTGCGGGTAATCAGCCCCAGCATTTT.

V gene TRBV4-1 combines with J gene TRBJ2-7, with 9 bases that match TRBD1. V lost 3 bases, J lost 0 bases, and 12 bases stayed unmatched. Germline V CDR1 and CDR2: MGHRA, YSYEKL. The CDR3 has 18 residues. The CDR3 loop is CASSHPNSGTGFSYEQYF. The DNA of the CDR3 is TGCGCCAGCAGCCATCCCAATTCCGGGACAGGGTTCTCCTACGAGCAGTACTTC.

This clonotype was detected only a few times. V gene TRBV12-3 or TRBV12-4 combines with J gene TRBJ2-1; 10 bases are a match to TRBD2. The CDR3 has 14 residues. After removal of 5 bases from V and 4 bases from J, the junction contained 2 bases not matched to a gene. CDR3 coding DNA: TGTGCCAGCAGTGGGACTAGCGAGTACAATGAGCAGTTCTTC. This sequence encodes CASSGTSEYNEQFF.

The chain joins TRBV7-6 to TRBJ2-7, with 9 positions matching TRBD1. Germline trimming cut 4 bases from V and 4 bases from J; bases unmatched to any gene: 5. Germline CDR1 SGHVS, CDR2 FNYEAQ. The CDR3 spans 14 residues. The CDR3 DNA is TGTGCCAGCAGCTCCGGGACAGGGCTTTACGAGCAGTACTTC. Residues: CASSSGTGLYEQYF.

This clonotype was seen a handful of times. The V gene is TRBV24-1, the J gene TRBJ2-3; 9 positions agree with TRBD2. V trimming: 4 bases; J trimming: 4 bases; junction bases outside the gene matches: 11. CDR3 length: 17 amino acids. Germline loops: CDR1 KGHDR, CDR2 SFDVKD. CDR3 amino acids: CATSERVAGVLADTQYF. The DNA of the CDR3 is TGTGCCACCAGTGAGAGGGTAGCGGGAGTTTTAGCAGATACGCAGTATTTT.

In this sample, this clonotype turned up a few times. The rearrangement joins TRBV5-1 to TRBJ2-3; D may be TRBD2 (5 bases). The CDR3 extends over 15 amino acids. The germline V gene has CDR1 SGHRS and CDR2 YFSETQ. Trimming shortened V by 0 bases and J by 0 bases, and 8 bases separated the two germline ends. CDR3 loop: CASSLERYSTDTQYF. The DNA of the CDR3 is TGCGCCAGCAGCTTGGAGCGGTATAGCACAGATACGCAGTATTTT.

The chain uses TRBV6-5 and TRBJ1-1; no firm D call. Germline V gene sequence: CDR1 MNHEY, CDR2 SVGAGI. The CDR3 is 16 amino acids. V lost 2 bases and J 0 bases, leaving 13 bases between the germline ends. CDR3 region: CASSYDLPGLNTEAFF. The CDR3 nucleotides are TGTGCCAGCAGTTACGATCTCCCTGGCCTGAACACTGAAGCTTTCTTT.

This clonotype has more than one count but fewer than ten. The rearrangement links TRBV28 to TRBJ2-7; the D is unclear. This CDR3 has 14 residues. V lost 2 bases, J lost 5 bases, and 13 bases lay in between. Germline V gene data show CDR1 as MDHEN and CDR2 as SYDVKM. In DNA, the CDR3 is TGTGCCAGCAGTTTAGGGGAAGGTTCGGACGAGCAGTACTTC. Residues: CASSLGEGSDEQYF. The whole variable domain, filled in from reference TRBV28 and TRBJ2-7, reads DVKVTQSSRYLVKRTGEKVFLECVQDMDHENMFWYRQDPGLGLRLIYFSYDVKMKEKGDIPEGYSVSREKKERFSLILESASTNQTSMYLCASSLGEGSDEQYFGPGTRLTVT.

The sample holds a few counts of this clonotype. CDR3 coding DNA: TGCGCCAGCAGCCAAGCTATATTCGGGGATCTAGGGGGTCTCCCCTACGAGCAGTACGTC. This sequence encodes CASSQAIFGDLGGLPYEQYV. The chain carries TRBV4-1 and TRBJ2-7, with D perhaps matching TRBD1 (6 bases). Per germline, CDR1 MGHRA and CDR2 YSYEKL. Between the trimmed V and J ends, which lost 1 base and 2 bases, there was a span of 27 bases. The CDR3 covers 20 residues.

The V and J genes are TRBV11-2 and TRBJ1-1, with 7 nucleotides matching TRBD1. Trimming removed 5 bases from V and 4 bases from J; junction bases left unmatched: 10. This CDR3 is built from 15 residues. The V gene's germline CDR1 is SGHAT and CDR2 FQNNGV. The CDR3 DNA follows: TGTGCCAGCAGCGTATTGACAGGGATTGTCACTGAAGCTTTCTTT. Protein product: CASSVLTGIVTEAFF. Supplemented by reference TRBV11-2 and TRBJ1-1, the full variable domain reads EAGVAQSPRYKIIEKRQSVAFWCNPISGHATLYWYQQILGQGPKLLIQFQNNGVVDDSQLPKDRFSAERLKGVDSTLKIQPAKLEDSAVYLCASSVLTGIVTEAFFGQGTRLTVV.

This clonotype was seen a few times. This chain connects TRBV20-1 to TRBJ2-5, with a possible D match to TRBD1 (5 bases). V was cut by 3 bases and J by 1 base, with 9 bases left in between. Germline lookup yields CDR1 DFQATT and CDR2 SNEGSKA (reference sequence). The CDR3 is made up of 13 amino acids. CDR3 sequence reads: CSASGQGQETQYF. The CDR3 DNA reads as TGCAGTGCTAGTGGGCAGGGCCAAGAGACCCAGTACTTC.

The chain links TRBV15 to TRBJ2-3; 9 bases line up with TRBD2. The CDR3 runs 16 residues. V dropped 1 base and J dropped 0; count of bases not matched to a gene: 2. The germline V gene encodes CDR1 LNHNV and CDR2 YYDKDF (reference sequence). The CDR3 sequence is CATSRGSGGSTDTQYF. CDR3 bases: TGTGCCACCAGCAGAGGTAGCGGGGGAAGCACAGATACGCAGTATTTT.

The chain couples TRBV7-9 to TRBJ2-1; D possibly corresponds to TRBD1 (6 bases). Germline values: CDR1 SEHNR, CDR2 FQNEAQ (reference sequence). Trimming shortened V by 5 bases and J by 1 base, and 15 bases separated the two germline ends. CDR3 size: 16 residues. In nucleotides, the CDR3 is TGTGCCAGCAGCCCCGGGCCAGGGGCTTCCTACAATGAGCAGTTCTTC. Translating it yields CASSPGPGASYNEQFF.

This clonotype was picked up many times. V is TRBV12-3 or TRBV12-4 and J is TRBJ1-1; possible D gene TRBD1, 5 bases. Trimming cost V 4 bases and J 8 bases, with 20 bases left between them. CDR3 length equals 15 residues. In DNA form, the CDR3 reads TGTGCCAGCAGTTCCTTGGAGCCGGGGCAGTTAGAAGCTTTCTTT. As protein: CASSSLEPGQLEAFF.